A selection of T cell receptor beta chains follows, all from one sample in a study of blood T cell repertoires in COVID-19. Clones were sequenced by immunoSEQ multiplex PCR, and TCRdb holds only the in-frame ones, with some missing. Of under 350,000 clones detected, roughly 91% appear once; the ten largest clones hold 1.5% to 2%. The sample comprised peripheral blood. The receptors here all came from a woman aged 25 to 45 with COVID-19, enrolled during active disease. The CDR3 runs from the conserved cysteine through the conserved F or W. The order of the fields is CDR3 protein, CDR3 DNA, clone size, D gene, V gene, J gene. D genes are given only for firm matches. Only some rows state a clone size, as once, few, many or a class for expanded clones.

cdr3_aa: CASSFPKRQGSTDTQYF
cdr3_nt: TGTGCCAGCAGCTTCCCGAAGAGACAGGGGAGTACAGATACGCAGTATTTT
clone_size: once
d_call: TRBD1
v_call: TRBV5-4
j_call: TRBJ2-3

cdr3_aa: CASSQEGAQERGYTF
cdr3_nt: TGCGCCAGCAGCCAAGAGGGGGCGCAAGAGCGTGGCTACACCTTC
clone_size: -
d_call: -
v_call: TRBV4-1
j_call: TRBJ1-2

cdr3_aa: CASSFISEGWGYTF
cdr3_nt: TGTGCCAGCAGCTTTATCTCGGAGGGATGGGGCTACACCTTC
clone_size: -
d_call: -
v_call: TRBV5-8
j_call: TRBJ1-2

cdr3_aa: CASSRGEGYGYTF
cdr3_nt: TGTGCCAGCAGCAGAGGAGAAGGCTATGGCTACACCTTC
clone_size: few
d_call: -
v_call: TRBV7-9
j_call: TRBJ1-2

cdr3_aa: CASSFGRTAEISGNTIYF
cdr3_nt: TGTGCCAGCAGCTTTGGTCGAACAGCCGAGATCTCTGGAAACACCATATATTTT
clone_size: -
d_call: -
v_call: TRBV11-2
j_call: TRBJ1-3

cdr3_aa: CSVETGEGSYEQYF
cdr3_nt: TGCAGCGTTGAAACGGGGGAAGGCTCCTACGAGCAGTACTTC
clone_size: -
d_call: -
v_call: TRBV29-1
j_call: TRBJ2-7

cdr3_aa: CASSLAVNTEAFF
cdr3_nt: TGCGCCAGCAGCTTGGCCGTGAACACTGAAGCTTTCTTT
clone_size: -
d_call: -
v_call: TRBV5-1
j_call: TRBJ1-1

cdr3_aa: CASSLWREVQPQHF
cdr3_nt: TGTGCCAGCAGTTTATGGAGGGAGGTACAGCCCCAGCATTTT
clone_size: -
d_call: -
v_call: TRBV28
j_call: TRBJ1-5

cdr3_aa: CASSLAGTGVEQYF
cdr3_nt: TGTGCCAGCAGCTTGGCCGGGACAGGGGTCGAGCAGTACTTC
clone_size: once
d_call: TRBD1
v_call: TRBV5-4
j_call: TRBJ2-7

cdr3_aa: CAINSGQPGNTEAFF
cdr3_nt: TGTGCCATCAACTCTGGACAGCCCGGGAACACTGAAGCTTTCTTT
clone_size: few
d_call: -
v_call: TRBV10-3
j_call: TRBJ1-1

cdr3_aa: CASSLGLTASGNTIYF
cdr3_nt: TGTGCCAGCAGCTTAGGCCTCACAGCCTCTGGAAACACCATATATTTT
clone_size: -
d_call: -
v_call: TRBV13
j_call: TRBJ1-3

cdr3_aa: CASSVVSGEPQETQYF
cdr3_nt: TGTGCCAGCAGCGTAGTGAGCGGGGAGCCCCAAGAGACCCAGTACTTC
clone_size: -
d_call: TRBD2
v_call: TRBV9
j_call: TRBJ2-5

cdr3_aa: CASSPPGQGFPGANVLTF
cdr3_nt: TGTGCCAGCTCACCACCGGGACAGGGATTTCCTGGGGCCAACGTCCTGACTTTC
clone_size: -
d_call: TRBD1
v_call: TRBV18
j_call: TRBJ2-6

cdr3_aa: CAWRTGQGSSEAFF
cdr3_nt: TGTGCCTGGAGGACGGGACAGGGGAGTTCTGAAGCTTTCTTT
clone_size: -
d_call: TRBD1
v_call: TRBV30
j_call: TRBJ1-1

cdr3_aa: CASSDPTADNEQFF
cdr3_nt: TGTGCCAGCAGTGATCCGACAGCAGACAATGAGCAGTTCTTC
clone_size: -
d_call: -
v_call: TRBV25-1
j_call: TRBJ2-1

cdr3_aa: CASSLYATGRHEQFF
cdr3_nt: TGTGCCAGCAGCTTGTATGCTACGGGAAGACATGAGCAGTTCTTC
clone_size: -
d_call: -
v_call: TRBV5-6
j_call: TRBJ2-1

cdr3_aa: CAWSTGAGTEAFF
cdr3_nt: TGTGCCTGGAGTACAGGGGCCGGCACTGAAGCTTTCTTT
clone_size: -
d_call: TRBD1
v_call: TRBV30
j_call: TRBJ1-1

cdr3_aa: CASRTGFENTEAFF
cdr3_nt: TGTGCCAGCAGGACAGGGTTCGAGAACACTGAAGCTTTCTTT
clone_size: -
d_call: TRBD1
v_call: TRBV6-5
j_call: TRBJ1-1

cdr3_aa: CASSNEEAYGYTF
cdr3_nt: TGTGCCAGCAGCAATGAAGAAGCCTATGGCTACACCTTC
clone_size: -
d_call: -
v_call: TRBV2
j_call: TRBJ1-2